This T cell receptor beta chain originates from a study of blood T cell repertoires in COVID-19. This CDR3 spans 16 amino acids. The V gene's germline CDR1 is MNHEY and CDR2 SVGEGT. V trimming: 0 bases; J trimming: 4 bases; junction bases outside the gene matches: 8. As handled by the study authors: The authors estimated nucleated cell counts from reference gene primer amplification. The protocol was immunoSEQ multiplex PCR, while the TCRdb copy is restricted to in-frame clones and leaves out a portion. V and J calls and clone size are as listed in that table; D and trimming were resolved from the DNA. The sample consists of some 370,000 clones, nearly 90% of them appearing once.

The specimen sequenced was peripheral blood. The chain combines TRBV6-2 or TRBV6-3 with TRBJ2-7, with 8 bases lining up with TRBD2. The sequence was obtained from a man younger than 35 with active or convalescent COVID-19. CDR3 amino acids: CASSYSWVAGMYEQYF. CDR3 in DNA: TGTGCCAGCAGTTACTCTTGGGTAGCGGGAATGTACGAGCAGTACTTC.